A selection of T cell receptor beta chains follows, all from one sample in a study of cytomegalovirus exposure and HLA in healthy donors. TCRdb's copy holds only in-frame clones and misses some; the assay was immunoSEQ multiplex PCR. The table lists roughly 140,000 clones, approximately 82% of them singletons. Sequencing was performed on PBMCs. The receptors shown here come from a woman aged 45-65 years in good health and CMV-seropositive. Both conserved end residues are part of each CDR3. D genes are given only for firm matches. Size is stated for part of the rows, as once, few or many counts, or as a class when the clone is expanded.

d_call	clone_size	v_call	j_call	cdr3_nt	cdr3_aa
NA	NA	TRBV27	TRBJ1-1	TGTGCCAGCAGGCGAAACCACAGAGATGAAGCTTTCTTT	CASRRNHRDEAFF
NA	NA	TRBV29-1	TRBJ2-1	TGCAGCGTTGAAGCGGAGGCCCCAAGCTCCTACAATGAGCAGTTCTTC	CSVEAEAPSSYNEQFF
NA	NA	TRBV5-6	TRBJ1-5	TGTGCCAGCAGCTTGGGCACAGGGAGCCAGCATTTT	CASSLGTGSQHF
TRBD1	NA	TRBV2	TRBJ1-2	TGTGCCAGCAGGCTTGAACAGGGGGCTAACTATGGCTACACCTTC	CASRLEQGANYGYTF
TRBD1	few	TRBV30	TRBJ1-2	TGTGCCGGCACAGGGGGCTTTAACTATGGCTACACCTTC	CAGTGGFNYGYTF
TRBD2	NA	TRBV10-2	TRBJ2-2	TGCGCCAGCGGACTAGCGGACACCGGGGAGCTGTTTTTT	CASGLADTGELFF
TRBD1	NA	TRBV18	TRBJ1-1	TGTGCCAGCTCCCCTACAGGGGGACAGAACACTGAAGCTTTCTTT	CASSPTGGQNTEAFF
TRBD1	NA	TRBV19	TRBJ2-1	TGTGCCAGTAGTTATCAGGGGGCTTTCAACAATGAGCAGTTCTTC	CASSYQGAFNNEQFF
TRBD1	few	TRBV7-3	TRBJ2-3	TGTGCCAGCAGCCCCTCCGGACAGGCGCCCTATACGCAGTATTTT	CASSPSGQAPYTQYF
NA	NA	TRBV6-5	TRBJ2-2	TGTGCCAGCAGTTATTCAACAGTTACCGGGGAGCTGTTTTTT	CASSYSTVTGELFF
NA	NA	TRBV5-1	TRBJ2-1	TGCGCCAGCAGCTTTTCGGGGGGCCACAATGAGCAGTTCTTC	CASSFSGGHNEQFF
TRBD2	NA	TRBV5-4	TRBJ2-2	TGTGCCAGCAGCCCAGGTGGGGGGGACACCGGGGAGCTGTTTTTT	CASSPGGGDTGELFF
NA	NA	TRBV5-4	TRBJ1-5	TGTGCCAGCAGCTTGGACTCCCAGGGGCCCCAGCATTTT	CASSLDSQGPQHF
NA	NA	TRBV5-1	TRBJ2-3	TGCGCCAGCAGCGCGGGACAGAACACAGATACGCAGTATTTT	CASSAGQNTDTQYF
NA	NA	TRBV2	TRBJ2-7	TGTGCCAGCAGTCCGGGACAAGGGACAACCTACGAGCAGTACTTC	CASSPGQGTTYEQYF
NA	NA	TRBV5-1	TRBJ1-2	TGCGCCAGCAGCTTCGACCGCGGCAACTATGGCTACACCTTC	CASSFDRGNYGYTF
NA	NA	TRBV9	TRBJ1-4	TGTGCCAGCAGCGTAGGGCACAGGGAGGGGGATGAAAAACTGTTTTTT	CASSVGHREGDEKLFF
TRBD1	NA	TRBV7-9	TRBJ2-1	TGTGCCAGCAGCACCGGGACAGGGGGCTCGTGGGAGCAGTTCTTC	CASSTGTGGSWEQFF
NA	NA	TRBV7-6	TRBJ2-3	TGTGCCAGCAGCCACTCCACCCAAGCCACAGATACGCAGTATTTT	CASSHSTQATDTQYF
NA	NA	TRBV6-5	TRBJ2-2	TGTGCCAGCAGGACCGGGACACTCAACACCGGGGAGCTGTTTTTT	CASRTGTLNTGELFF
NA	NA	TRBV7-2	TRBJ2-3	TGTGCCAGCAGCTTGTTTCGGGACACAGATACGCAGTATTTT	CASSLFRDTDTQYF
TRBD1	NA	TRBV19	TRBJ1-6	TGTGCCAGTAGTGCCAGGGGGGATTCACCCCTCCACTTT	CASSARGDSPLHF
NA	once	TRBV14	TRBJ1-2	TGTGCCAGCAGCCACCAGGGTCTCTATGGCTACACCTTC	CASSHQGLYGYTF
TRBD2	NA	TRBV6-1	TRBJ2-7	TGTGCCAGCAGTGAAAGGGCGGGGGCCTACGAGCAGTACTTC	CASSERAGAYEQYF
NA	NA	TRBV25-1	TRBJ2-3	TGTGCCAGCAGGAGGGACTCACCCACAGATACGCAGTATTTT	CASRRDSPTDTQYF
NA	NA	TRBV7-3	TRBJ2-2	TGTGCCAGCAGCCCCCGGGGGTCCGGGGAGCTGTTTTTT	CASSPRGSGELFF
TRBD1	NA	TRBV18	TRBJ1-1	TGTGCCAGCTCACCTCAGGGGGGTGGGACGAACACTGAAGCTTTCTTT	CASSPQGGGTNTEAFF
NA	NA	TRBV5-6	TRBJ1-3	TGTGCCAGCAGCTTGAGGCAGGGAGGAAACACCATATATTTT	CASSLRQGGNTIYF
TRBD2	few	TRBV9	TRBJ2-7	TGTGCCAGCAGCGTCCGCGGGGGGCCGGACGAGCAGTACTTC	CASSVRGGPDEQYF
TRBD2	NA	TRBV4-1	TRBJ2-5	TGCGCCAGCAGCCAACCTCTGGCGAGTAGCGGGAAAGAGACCCAGTACTTC	CASSQPLASSGKETQYF
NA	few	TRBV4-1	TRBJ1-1	TGCGCCAGCAGCCAAGTAGCGGATCGGGCTGAAGCTTTCTTT	CASSQVADRAEAFF
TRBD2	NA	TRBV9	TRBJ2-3	TGTGCCAGCAGCGCTAGCGGGGGGGCAGGGGATACGCAGTATTTT	CASSASGGAGDTQYF
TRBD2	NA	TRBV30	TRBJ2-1	TGTGCCTGGAGTGTTGGCGGGGGATTTTACAATGAGCAGTTCTTC	CAWSVGGGFYNEQFF
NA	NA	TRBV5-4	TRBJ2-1	TGTGCCAGCAGCTCGTATCTGGCGGGGTTCTCGGGTGAGCAGTTCTTC	CASSSYLAGFSGEQFF
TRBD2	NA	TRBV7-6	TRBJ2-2	TGTGCCAGCAGCCCCAGCCTAGCGGTCGGGGAGCTGTTTTTT	CASSPSLAVGELFF
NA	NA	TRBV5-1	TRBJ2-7	TGCGCCAGCAGGTCGGACAGATACGAGCAGTACTTC	CASRSDRYEQYF
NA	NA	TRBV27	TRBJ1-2	TGTGCCAGCAGTTTAGAATTGGGGCATCCCTATGGCTACACCTTC	CASSLELGHPYGYTF
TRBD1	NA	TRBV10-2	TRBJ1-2	TGCGCCAGCAGTAGGGACAGGGGGCCGGTGCGGGATGGCTACACCTTC	CASSRDRGPVRDGYTF
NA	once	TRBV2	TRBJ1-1	TGTGCCAGCAGGTTATCCGCGAGCACTGAAGCTTTCTTT	CASRLSASTEAFF
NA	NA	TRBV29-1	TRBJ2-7	TGCAGCGTTGCCCAAACAGGGAGCTCCTACGAGCAGTACTTC	CSVAQTGSSYEQYF
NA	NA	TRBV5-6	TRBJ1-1	TGTGCCAGCAGCTTTAGGCGCACAGTTAACACTGAAGCTTTCTTT	CASSFRRTVNTEAFF
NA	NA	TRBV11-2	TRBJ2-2	TGTGCCAGCAGCTTAGAGCTATCGGGCACCGGGGAGCTGTTTTTT	CASSLELSGTGELFF
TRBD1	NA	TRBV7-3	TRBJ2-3	TGTGCCAGCAGCTTTGAGGGGGCTAGCACAGGGCTCACAGATACGCAGTATTTT	CASSFEGASTGLTDTQYF
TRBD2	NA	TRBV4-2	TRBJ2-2	TGTGCCAGCAGCCAGACGACCGGCGGGACTAGTCGGAGCGGGGAGCTGTTTTTT	CASSQTTGGTSRSGELFF
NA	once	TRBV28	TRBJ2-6	TGTGCCAGCAGTTTACCTTTTTTATTAGACAGCTCTGGGGCCAACGTCCTGACTTTC	CASSLPFLLDSSGANVLTF
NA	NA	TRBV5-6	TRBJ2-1	TGTGCCAGCAGCCCGGTTCCGTACAATGAGCAGTTCTTC	CASSPVPYNEQFF
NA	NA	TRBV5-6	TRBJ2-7	TGTGCCAGCAGCTCGGACAGCTCCTACGAGCAGTACTTC	CASSSDSSYEQYF
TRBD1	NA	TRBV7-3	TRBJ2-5	TGTGCCAGCAGCTTAACGGGACAGGGGAGTCGGGAGACCCAGTACTTC	CASSLTGQGSRETQYF
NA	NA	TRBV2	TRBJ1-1	TGTGCCAGCCCTACTGAAGCTTTCTTT	CASPTEAFF
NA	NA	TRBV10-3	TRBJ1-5	TGTGCCATCAGTGGAGGGGGGGAAAGCAATCAGCCCCAGCATTTT	CAISGGGESNQPQHF
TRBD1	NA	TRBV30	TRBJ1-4	TGTGCCTGGAGTGGCTCTCCGACAGGGGGGAAAAAACTGTTTTTT	CAWSGSPTGGKKLFF
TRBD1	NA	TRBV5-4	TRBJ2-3	TGTGCCAGCAGCTTGCGGAGACAGGGGGTTGGAGATACGCAGTATTTT	CASSLRRQGVGDTQYF
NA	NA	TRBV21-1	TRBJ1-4	TGTGCCAGCAGCAAAACCCCTAAGGGGTGCTTGGATGAAAAACTGTTTTTT	CASSKTPKGCLDEKLFF
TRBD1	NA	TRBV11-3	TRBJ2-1	TGTGCCAGCAGCCAGGGGGTACTCGATGAGCAGTTCTTC	CASSQGVLDEQFF
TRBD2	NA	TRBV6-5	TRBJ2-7	TGTGCCAGCAGTTACGATACTAGCGGGAACTACGAGCAGTACTTC	CASSYDTSGNYEQYF
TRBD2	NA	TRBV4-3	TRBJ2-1	TGCGCCAGCAGCCCAAGATTTAGCGGGGGGGATGAGCAGTTCTTC	CASSPRFSGGDEQFF